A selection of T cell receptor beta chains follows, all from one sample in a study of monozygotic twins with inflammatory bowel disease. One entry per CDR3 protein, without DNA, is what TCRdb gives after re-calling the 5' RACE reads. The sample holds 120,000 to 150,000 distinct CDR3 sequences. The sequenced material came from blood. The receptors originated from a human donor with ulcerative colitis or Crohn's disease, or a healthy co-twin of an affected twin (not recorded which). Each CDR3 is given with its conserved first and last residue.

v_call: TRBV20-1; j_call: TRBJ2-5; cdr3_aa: CSASRQTQETQYF
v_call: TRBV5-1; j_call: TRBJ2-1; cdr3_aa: CASSLEAGAYNEQFF
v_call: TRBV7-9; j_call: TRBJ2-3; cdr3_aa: CASSSGGDYTDTQYF
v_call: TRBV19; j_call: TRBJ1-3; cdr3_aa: CASCHGDPGNTIYF
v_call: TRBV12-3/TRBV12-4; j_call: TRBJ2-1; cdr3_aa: CASSSTSGGLNEQFF
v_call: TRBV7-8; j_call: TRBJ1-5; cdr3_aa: CASSLVTAGDQPQHF
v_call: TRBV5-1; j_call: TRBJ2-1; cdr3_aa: CASSLGLAITNEQFF
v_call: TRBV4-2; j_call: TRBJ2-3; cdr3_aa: CASSQDWTGGLGADTQYF
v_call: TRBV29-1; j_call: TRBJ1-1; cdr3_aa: CSVEEFTDTEAFF
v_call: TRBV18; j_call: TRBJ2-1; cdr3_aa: CASSPLSDNEQFF
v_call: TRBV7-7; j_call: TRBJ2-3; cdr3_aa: CASSLVSPSRGRGADTQYF
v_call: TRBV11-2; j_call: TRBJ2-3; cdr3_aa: CASSLRGQRDTFSTDTQYF
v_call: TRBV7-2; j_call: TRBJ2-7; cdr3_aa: CASSLDTRTGRGYEQYF
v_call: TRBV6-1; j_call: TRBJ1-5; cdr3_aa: CASSGGRDRGSGNQPQHF
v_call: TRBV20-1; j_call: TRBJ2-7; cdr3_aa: CSAYNPGTRSSYEQYF
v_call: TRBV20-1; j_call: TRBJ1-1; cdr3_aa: CSARGDSNTEAFF
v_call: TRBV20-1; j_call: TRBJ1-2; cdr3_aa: CSARDPDRANYYGYTF
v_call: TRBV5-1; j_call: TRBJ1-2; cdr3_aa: CASSLAQEGYTF
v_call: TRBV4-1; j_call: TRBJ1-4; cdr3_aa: CASSQAKPPGGSWRSLFF
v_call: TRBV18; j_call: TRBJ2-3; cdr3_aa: CASSPPWGDTQYF
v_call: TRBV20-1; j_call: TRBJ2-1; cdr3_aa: CSARDPSGGDYNEQFF
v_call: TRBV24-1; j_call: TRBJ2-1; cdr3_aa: CATMGQEADEQFF
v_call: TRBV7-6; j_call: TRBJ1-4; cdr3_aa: CASSLLQGDEKLFF
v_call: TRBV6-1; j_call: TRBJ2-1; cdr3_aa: CASSGGSGVSTQFF
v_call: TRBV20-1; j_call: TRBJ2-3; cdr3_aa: CSARGLEDRSKQNTQYF
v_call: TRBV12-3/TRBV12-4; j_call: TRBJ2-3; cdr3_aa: CASSLTSSLLSDTQYF
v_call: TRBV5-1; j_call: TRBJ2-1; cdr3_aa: CASSPGQTYNEQFF
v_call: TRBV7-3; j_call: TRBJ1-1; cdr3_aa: CASSAGGPVNTEAFF
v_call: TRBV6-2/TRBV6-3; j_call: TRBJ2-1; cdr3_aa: CASSYLRDLHEQFF
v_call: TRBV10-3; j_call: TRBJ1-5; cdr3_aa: CAISDSTTGLNQPQHF
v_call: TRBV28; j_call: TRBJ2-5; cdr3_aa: CASSPRGTASEDQYF
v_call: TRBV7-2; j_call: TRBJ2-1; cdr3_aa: CASRLVNPLGLAGGIRINEQFF
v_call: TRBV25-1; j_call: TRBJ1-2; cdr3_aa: CASSAGQIYGYTF
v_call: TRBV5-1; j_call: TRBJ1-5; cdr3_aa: CASSLLGDQPQHF
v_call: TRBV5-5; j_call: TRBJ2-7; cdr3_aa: CASSLGFRTGTYEQYF
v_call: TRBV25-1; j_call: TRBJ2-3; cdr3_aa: CASSEKNFGGDTQYF
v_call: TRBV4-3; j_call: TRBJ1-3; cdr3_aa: CASSLAGTGNTIYF
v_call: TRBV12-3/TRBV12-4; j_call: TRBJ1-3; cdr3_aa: CASRPGGHSGNTIYF
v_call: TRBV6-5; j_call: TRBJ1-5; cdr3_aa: CASSYQVYQPQHF
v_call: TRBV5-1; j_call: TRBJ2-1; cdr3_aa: CASSLLGGSSYNEQFF
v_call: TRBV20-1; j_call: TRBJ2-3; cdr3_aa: CSAPPRGGKYYTDTQYF
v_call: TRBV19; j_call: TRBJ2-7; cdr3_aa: CASSIDKLSEQYF
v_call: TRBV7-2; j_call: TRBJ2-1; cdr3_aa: CASSLGPTAYNEQFF
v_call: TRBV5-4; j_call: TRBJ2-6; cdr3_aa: CASSLLSSGANVLTF
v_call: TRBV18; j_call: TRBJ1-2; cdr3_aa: CASRQGEDYGYTF
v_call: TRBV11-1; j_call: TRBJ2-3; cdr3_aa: CASSFYLGGVPSSTDTQYF
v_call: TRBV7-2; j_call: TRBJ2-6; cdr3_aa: CASTYSSGANVLTF
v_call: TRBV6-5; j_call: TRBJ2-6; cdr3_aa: CASSYVPGIGANVLTF